This T cell receptor beta chain was retrieved from a study of graft-versus-host responses after intestinal transplantation. Study-level information: Each recipient received anti-thymocyte globulin induction, then tacrolimus and steroids for 2 to 3 years.

Concerning this clone: Its specificity is not known.

Assay: immunoSEQ multiplex PCR; the TCRdb copy retains only in-frame clones and omits some. The data hold about 17,000 clones, with over 70% observed a single time. The CDR3 has 15 residues. Germline values: CDR1 LNHDA, CDR2 SQIVND (reference sequence). V gave up 5 bases and J gave up 2 bases; unmatched junction bases: 6. Once graft tissue had been processed, intraepithelial and lamina propria lymphocytes were released. Study-wide results and caveats: Clonal ratios of graft-versus-host to host-versus-graft in allografts were high for patients exhibiting graft-donor T cell macrochimerism. The authors found GvH clones in recipient marrow, some appearing first in ileum or blood.

This chain uses TRBV19 with TRBJ1-1, with 9 bases fitting TRBD1. This receptor was obtained from a human patient who received an intestinal transplant, so some T cells may come from the graft donor. Specimen: ileum tissue, collected approximately 61 weeks after intestinal transplant. The CDR3 sequence is CASSLGTGLNTEAFF. The CDR3 DNA reads as TGTGCCAGTAGTTTGGGGACAGGGTTAAACACTGAAGCTTTCTTT.